The sequence of this TCR beta chain was determined in a study of cytomegalovirus exposure and HLA in healthy donors. V lost 5 bases, J lost 5 bases, and 15 bases lay in between. CDR1 is SGHTA and CDR2 is FQGNSA in the germline V gene. This CDR3 is built from 14 residues. The PCR was carried out with 60 Vbeta primers and 13 Jbeta primers. TCRdb's table, derived via immunoSEQ multiplex PCR, lists solely in-frame clones and lacks some. This table has some 150,000 clones, around 84% appearing once. Sequences were obtained from PBMCs. This TCR was sampled from a man in his forties or fifties in good health and CMV-seronegative. The gene calls are TRBV7-2 and TRBJ2-5, with D perhaps TRBD2 (6 bases). The CDR3 coding sequence is TGTGCCAGCAGCACCCAAGGAGGGGTCGAGACCCAGTACTTC. This sequence encodes CASSTQGGVETQYF. Together with reference TRBV7-2 and TRBJ2-5, the CDR3 gives the full variable domain: GAGVSQSPSNKVTEKGKDVELRCDPISGHTALYWYRQSLGQGLEFLIYFQGNSAPDKSGLPSDRFSAERTGGSVSTLTIQRTQQEDSAVYLCASSTQGGVETQYFGPGTRLLVL.